One and the same sample provided the 2 T cell receptor beta chains below, sequenced in a study of control samples from healthy donors and cancer patients. Clones were sequenced by immunoSEQ multiplex PCR, and TCRdb holds only the in-frame ones, with some missing. The listing contains under 200,000 clones. The sample consisted of blood. The receptor set was obtained from a woman aged 25-40 years in good health.

The J gene is TRBJ2-4, the V gene TRBV5-1, with D tentatively TRBD1 or TRBD2 (5 bases each). This CDR3 comprises 17 residues. The ends were cut back, 0 bases at V and 0 bases at J, with 13 bases in the middle. The germline CDR1 and CDR2 sequences are SGHRS and YFSETQ. CDR3 nucleotides: TGCGCCAGCAGCTTGGCCTCGGGACCCCTAGCCAAAAACATTCAGTACTTC. It translates to CASSLASGPLAKNIQYF.

The V call is TRBV14, the J call TRBJ1-4, with D perhaps matching TRBD1 (6 bases). This CDR3 is 16 amino acids long. V lost 4 bases and J lost 2, with 14 bases in between. CDR1 is SGHDN, CDR2 FVKESK, per germline. CDR3 nucleotide sequence: TGTGCCAGCAGCCCCCAGGGGATTCGGACTAATGAAAAACTGTTTTTT. Protein sequence: CASSPQGIRTNEKLFF.